This T cell receptor beta chain was documented in a study of T cell changes during pregnancy in multiple sclerosis. This table comes from immunoSEQ multiplex PCR, and its TCRdb copy is limited to in-frame clones, with some not included. The sample lists about 36,000 clones, around 93% occurring once. This sample comprised CD4+ T cells from peripheral blood mononuclear cells, obtained in the first trimester of pregnancy. The clonotype comes from a female donor with multiple sclerosis, enrolled in a pregnancy study.

CDR3 nucleotide sequence: TGTGCCAGCAACAGGGGACAGGGGGATGGCTACACCTTC. This codes for CASNRGQGDGYTF. This chain joins TRBV6-5 and TRBJ1-2, with TRBD1 matching 11 bases. Germline V gives CDR1 MNHEY, CDR2 SVGAGI. The CDR3 sequence is 13 residues long. Trimming at V came to 7 bases and at J to 6 bases, leaving 4 bases not matched to a gene.